The 4 T cell receptor beta chains below were found in one sample sequenced in a study of shared clonotypes between healthy human individuals. The protocol was immunoSEQ multiplex PCR, while the TCRdb copy is restricted to in-frame clones and leaves out a portion. This sample yields fewer than 650,000 clones, of which about 79% are seen a single time; 10% to 15% belongs to the top ten. Sequenced: PBMCs. The receptors derive from a woman aged 40 to 50 in good health. Some clones in this sample may be carry-over from other donors' samples.

This chain joins TRBV30 and TRBJ2-3, with 10 bases aligning to TRBD1. Germline assignment: CDR1 GTSNPN and CDR2 SVGIG (reference sequence). V was pared by 2 bases and J by 1 base, with 3 bases of the junction left unmatched. The CDR3 consists of 15 residues. CDR3 bases: TGTGCCTGGAGTCCCGGGACAGGGGGCACAGATACGCAGTATTTT. Amino acid sequence: CAWSPGTGGTDTQYF.

The rearrangement joins TRBV9 to TRBJ2-1, with D perhaps given as TRBD1 or TRBD2 (5 bases each). Trimming took off 0 bases at V and 0 bases at J, with 10 bases between the two ends. This CDR3 is 16 amino acids long. Germline CDR1 and CDR2: SGDLS and YYNGEE. The CDR3 DNA follows: TGTGCCAGCAGCGTAGCTGGGGCGGGCTCCTACAATGAGCAGTTCTTC. Its protein product is CASSVAGAGSYNEQFF.

The V gene is TRBV19, the J gene TRBJ2-7, with 11 bases that match TRBD2. The CDR3 runs 15 residues. The germline V gene has CDR1 LNHDA and CDR2 SQIVND (reference sequence). Trimming at V came to 2 bases and at J to 4 bases, leaving 4 bases not matched to a gene. For the CDR3, the DNA is TGTGCCAGTAGTATACGACTAGCGGGATGGTACGAGCAGTACTTC. It encodes CASSIRLAGWYEQYF.

The chain has TRBV7-9 and TRBJ1-4; D is perhaps TRBD1 (5 bases). This CDR3 is built from 13 residues. The V end lost 8 bases, the J end lost 7 bases, and 14 bases lay between the germline ends. Germline V gene sequence: CDR1 SEHNR, CDR2 FQNEAQ (reference sequence). The CDR3 loop reads CASRTRGGEKLFF. The CDR3 nucleotides read TGTGCCAGCCGTACAAGGGGCGGTGAAAAACTGTTTTTT.